One and the same sample provided the 6 T cell receptor beta chains below, sequenced in a study of T-cell reconstitution after alpha-beta-depleted transplantation in children. Library preparation (for TCRbeta) was performed with unique molecular identifiers. One entry per CDR3 protein, called by TCRdb with MiXCR from the PCR reads. This repertoire shows about a million distinct CDR3 sequences, roughly 29% found once; its top ten account for 28%. The material sequenced was PBMCs, mostly from graft donor cells, taken 360 days after TCRalphabeta/CD19-depleted stem cell transplant. The receptors stem from a boy younger than two who had a stem cell transplant for SCID, so the T cells may come from the graft donor.

This clonotype was recorded a few times. This sequence joins TRBV29-1 and TRBJ2-7; D possibly uses TRBD1 or TRBD2 (6 bases each). The ends were cut back, 3 bases at V and 1 base at J, with 16 bases in the middle. CDR1 is SQVTM and CDR2 is ANQGSEA in the germline V gene. CDR3 length: 15 amino acids. CDR3 in amino acids: CSVEDSEGVSYEQYF. The CDR3 DNA sequence: TGCAGCGTTGAGGATTCGGAGGGGGTGTCCTACGAGCAGTACTTC.

The chain is built from TRBV23-1 and TRBJ2-7; D is ambiguous. TRBV23-1 is noted as an ORF with a role that remains uncertain. With 4 bases removed from V and 0 bases from J, the gap between germline ends came to 16 bases. CDR3 length: 16 residues. CDR3 DNA sequence: TGCGCCAGCAGTCGCCCCTGCGCCCCTTCCTCCTACGAGCAGTACTTC. Residues: CASSRPCAPSSYEQYF.

The chain recombines TRBV5-5 with TRBJ1-2; 8 bases map to TRBD1. V lost 4 bases and J lost 2; bases outside the gene matches: 10. The CDR3 contains 16 residues. The germline V gene encodes CDR1 SGHKS and CDR2 YYEKEE (reference sequence). CDR3 residues: CASSADRAERNYGYTF. The CDR3 bases are TGTGCCAGCAGCGCGGACAGGGCCGAAAGAAACTATGGCTACACCTTC.

This clonotype came up a few times. The CDR3 coding sequence is TGTGCCAGCAGTTTACTAAGCGGAACAGAGGGCCTTCAAGAGACCCAGTACTTC. As protein: CASSLLSGTEGLQETQYF. The chain combines TRBV28 with TRBJ2-5, with a possible D match to TRBD2 (5 bases). Between the trimmed V and J ends, which lost 2 bases and 2 bases, there was a span of 21 bases. Germline values: CDR1 MDHEN, CDR2 SYDVKM. The CDR3 sequence is 18 residues long.

This clonotype was seen at least ten times. CDR3 protein: CASSLSAPSSYNEQFF. CDR3 in DNA: TGTGCCAGCAGTTTATCGGCGCCTAGCTCCTACAATGAGCAGTTCTTC. The genes are TRBV27 and TRBJ2-1; D is unclear. CDR1 is MNHEY, CDR2 SMNVEV, per germline (reference sequence). The ends were cut back, 0 bases at V and 0 bases at J, with 9 bases in the middle. The CDR3 runs to 16 residues.

This clonotype was found a few times. The chain is built from TRBV6-2 or TRBV6-3 and TRBJ2-5; D remains unclear. Trimming left V 1 base short and J 1 base short, with 7 bases between. CDR3 length equals 14 residues. Germline lookup yields CDR1 MNHEY and CDR2 SVGEGT. The CDR3 is CASSYYSPQETQYF. In DNA form, the CDR3 reads TGTGCCAGCAGTTACTACTCCCCCCAAGAGACCCAGTACTTC.